The 10 T cell receptor beta chains listed next were all sequenced from one sample in a study of radiotherapy plus CTLA-4 blockade in lung cancer. Profiled with immunoSEQ multiplex PCR; TCRdb holds only in-frame clones, not every one. This sample has around 45,000 clones, with less than 85% found just once. The sequenced sample was peripheral blood, obtained from a patient treated with radiotherapy plus ipilimumab. Receptor source: a human donor with non-small cell lung cancer who had stable disease on radiotherapy plus ipilimumab.

Only a few counts were recorded for this clone. This rearrangement joins TRBV6-1 to TRBJ2-7; D is ambiguous. This CDR3 contains 12 residues. Germline V gives CDR1 MNHNS, CDR2 SASEGT. Trimming took off 6 bases at V and 4 bases at J, with 10 bases between the two ends. The DNA of the CDR3 is TGTGCCAGCAGACAGTTTGTGTACGAGCAGTACGTC. It encodes CASRQFVYEQYV.

A word on this clone: One end of the junction fails to match germline, which may point to a read error. Other DNA sequences in the sample encode the same CDR3. This chain connects TRBV5-1 to TRBJ2-2; D is perhaps TRBD1 (6 bases). The V gene's germline CDR1 is SGHRS and CDR2 YFSETQ. This CDR3 is 16 amino acids long. The CDR3 DNA reads as TGCGCCAGTAGCTTGGAACAGGGTAGCGACACCGGGGAGCTGTTTTTT. Protein sequence: CASSLEQGSDTGELFF.

The chain uses TRBV30 and TRBJ1-1, with unresolved D. Trimming took off 0 bases at V and 1 base at J, with 9 bases between the two ends. This CDR3 has 14 amino acids. Per the germline V gene, CDR1 is GTSNPN and CDR2 is SVGIG (reference sequence). CDR3 sequence (DNA): TGTGCCTGGAGTGTACTTCAGTCGAACACTGAAGCTTTCTTT. Its translation is CAWSVLQSNTEAFF.

This sequence joins TRBV7-8 and TRBJ1-5; D uncertain. Trimming took off 2 bases at V and 4 bases at J, with 9 bases between the two ends. Germline V gene lookup returns CDR1 SGHVS and CDR2 FQNEAQ. The length of the CDR3 is 14 residues. The CDR3 nucleotides are TGTGCCAGCAGCTTAACACAAGCTAATCAGCCCCAGCATTTT. Its protein product is CASSLTQANQPQHF.

The chain couples TRBV19 to TRBJ1-1, with D possibly matching TRBD1 (6 bases). The germline V gene encodes CDR1 LNHDA and CDR2 SQIVND (reference sequence). This CDR3 is built from 14 residues. Trimming cost V 4 bases and J 0 bases, with 9 bases left between them. CDR3 residues: CASSNRDLNTEAFF. CDR3 coding DNA: TGTGCCAGTAGTAACAGGGACCTGAACACTGAAGCTTTCTTT.

This chain connects TRBV30 to TRBJ1-4, with a weak D call TRBD1 (5 bases). The CDR3 is made up of 14 amino acids. Germline V gene sequence: CDR1 GTSNPN, CDR2 SVGIG (reference sequence). V was clipped by 4 bases and J by 7 bases, with 16 bases between them. The CDR3 sequence is CAWTYGGWGEKLFF. CDR3 DNA sequence: TGTGCCTGGACGTATGGGGGATGGGGTGAAAAACTGTTTTTT.

The chain joins TRBV9 to TRBJ2-6; 8 positions agree with TRBD1. The CDR3 covers 18 residues. Trimming at V came to 0 bases and at J to 3 bases, leaving 8 bases not matched to a gene. The germline V gene encodes CDR1 SGDLS and CDR2 YYNGEE. The CDR3 reads CASSVGDRRFGGANVLTF. The CDR3 nucleotides read TGTGCCAGCAGCGTAGGGGACAGGAGGTTTGGTGGGGCCAACGTCCTGACTTTC. Full variable domain (remainder filled in from reference TRBV9 and TRBJ2-6): DSGVTQTPKHLITATGQRVTLRCSPRSGDLSVYWYQQSLDQGLQFLIQYYNGEERAKGNILERFSAQQFPDLHSELNLSSLELGDSALYFCASSVGDRRFGGANVLTFGAGSRLTVL.

V is TRBV11-1 and J is TRBJ2-2, with D hard to call. Germline V gives CDR1 SGHAT, CDR2 FQDESV (reference sequence). Trimming pared 3 bases from V and 6 bases from J, leaving 2 bases between. The CDR3 runs to 11 residues. The CDR3 region has the DNA TGTGCCAGCAGCTTCCCCGGGGAGCTGTTTTTT. Protein product: CASSFPGELFF.

This clone was counted only a few times. V and J are TRBV10-3 and TRBJ1-3, with D unresolved. CDR1 ENHRY and CDR2 SYGVKD come from the germline V gene. Trimming took 10 bases from V and 0 from J, leaving 10 bases between them. The CDR3 has 13 residues. The CDR3 sequence is CATSGSSGNTIYF. The CDR3 DNA follows: TGTGCCACCAGCGGCAGCTCTGGAAACACCATATATTTT.

V is TRBV6-5 and J is TRBJ1-2; weak D call: TRBD1 (6 bases). Germline CDR1 is MNHEY and CDR2 is SVGAGI. CDR3 length: 13 residues. V lost 0 bases, J lost 8 bases, and 10 bases lay in between. This CDR3 reads CASSYSGARGYTF. The DNA for the CDR3 is TGTGCCAGCAGTTACTCGGGGGCTCGAGGCTACACCTTC.